Described below is a single TCR beta chain sequence and its context. What it recognizes is unknown. Per germline, CDR1 LNHDA and CDR2 SQIVND (reference sequence). Trimming left V 5 bases short and J 2 bases short, with 13 bases between. This CDR3 comprises 15 residues. The PCR contained 60 Vbeta and 13 Jbeta primers. TCRdb's table, derived via immunoSEQ multiplex PCR, lists solely in-frame clones and lacks some. The sample carries roughly 130,000 clones, around 85% recorded once. This specimen comes from a study of cytomegalovirus exposure and HLA in healthy donors. Study-level points and caveats: Three chains tied to CMV proved CMV antigen-specific in vitro.

Sampled while nominally healthy, donors likely had unrecorded immune exposures. The clonotype comes from a woman in her forties or fifties in good health and CMV-seropositive. This rearrangement joins TRBV19 to TRBJ1-5; D is unclear. The sequencing input was PBMCs. CDR3 bases: TGTGCCAGTAGTCCCGGCGGGTTTGGCAATCAGCCCCAGCATTTT. Translating it yields CASSPGGFGNQPQHF. The complete variable domain, with remaining parts taken from reference TRBV19 and TRBJ1-5, reads DGGITQSPKYLFRKEGQNVTLSCEQNLNHDAMYWYRQDPGQGLRLIYYSQIVNDFQKGDIAEGYSVSREKKESFPLTVTSAQKNPTAFYLCASSPGGFGNQPQHFGDGTRLSIL.